The 30 T cell receptor beta chains reported below all come from one sample, sequenced in a study of blood T cell repertoires in COVID-19. Measured with immunoSEQ multiplex PCR; TCRdb has only the in-frame clones, and not every one. The table lists 250,000 or so clones, roughly nine tenths of them singletons. The sample consisted of PBMCs or T cells enriched from blood (not recorded which). These TCRs come from a human donor in a cohort exposed to, infected with or recovered from COVID-19 (not recorded which). The donor label of this sample is uncertain.

This clone was recorded once. V usage is TRBV18 and J usage is TRBJ1-5; D perhaps matches TRBD1 (6 bases). The ends were cut back, 5 bases at V and 6 bases at J, with 17 bases in the middle. The CDR3 has 15 residues. Germline V gives CDR1 KGHSH, CDR2 LQKENI. The DNA for the CDR3 is TGTGCCAGCTCATCGGGACACCAAGAGGTTCAGCCCCAGCATTTT. As protein: CASSSGHQEVQPQHF.

This clone was counted a single time. The chain recombines TRBV4-2 with TRBJ2-3, with unresolved D. The CDR3 runs to 12 residues. Germline V gives CDR1 LGHNA, CDR2 YNFKEQ. V gave up 1 base and J gave up 6 bases, with 5 bases separating them. CDR3 amino acids: CASSQGVDTQYF. The CDR3 DNA is TGTGCCAGCAGCCAAGGCGTGGATACGCAGTATTTT.

The chain links TRBV7-2 to TRBJ1-2; D gene ambiguous. CDR3 length: 15 residues. Germline lookup yields CDR1 SGHTA and CDR2 FQGNSA. With 0 bases removed from V and 4 bases from J, the gap between germline ends came to 12 bases. This CDR3 reads CASSLAPTPTYGYTF. The CDR3 region has the DNA TGTGCCAGCAGCTTAGCGCCCACACCCACCTATGGCTACACCTTC.

The gene calls are TRBV6-5 and TRBJ2-7, with D possibly being TRBD1 (6 bases). Per germline, CDR1 MNHEY and CDR2 SVGAGI. V lost 5 bases, J lost 5 bases, and 10 bases lay in between. The CDR3 totals 12 residues. Here the CDR3 DNA reads TGTGCCAGCAGTATGGGGGCTAACGAGCAGTACTTC. Translation: CASSMGANEQYF.

This clone showed up just a few times. The chain joins TRBV30 to TRBJ2-3; 7 nucleotides match TRBD2. Germline loops: CDR1 GTSNPN, CDR2 SVGIG (reference sequence). Germline trimming cut 5 bases from V and 2 bases from J; bases unmatched to any gene: 7. CDR3 size: 14 residues. CDR3 sequence reads: CAWAGRGVTDTQYF. The DNA for the CDR3 is TGTGCCTGGGCGGGACGGGGGGTCACAGATACGCAGTATTTT.

The chain is built from TRBV30 and TRBJ1-2; 7 nucleotides match TRBD1. CDR3 length: 14 residues. Per germline, CDR1 GTSNPN and CDR2 SVGIG (reference sequence). V lost 3 bases and J lost 3; bases outside the gene matches: 7. The CDR3 coding sequence is TGTGCCTGGAGATCGGCAGGGGGAGACTATGGCTACACCTTC. As protein: CAWRSAGGDYGYTF.

The J gene is TRBJ2-5, the V gene TRBV18; 7 positions match TRBD2. Germline-derived CDR1 and CDR2 are KGHSH and LQKENI. The CDR3 is made up of 14 amino acids. The V gene end was trimmed by 0 bases and the J gene end by 10 bases; junction bases not matched to a gene: 8. CDR3 DNA sequence: TGTGCCAGCTCACCACCTACGCGGGGAGGGAGCCAGTACTTC. Translating gives CASSPPTRGGSQYF.

V is TRBV3-1 (or the pseudogene TRBV3-2) and J is TRBJ2-3; D possibly corresponds to TRBD1 (6 bases). Germline CDR1 reads LGHDT; CDR2 reads YNNKEL (reference sequence). This CDR3 comprises 16 residues. V shed 4 bases and J shed 0 bases, with 14 bases lying between them. In nucleotides, the CDR3 is TGTGCCAGCAGCCGGGAGAGGACAGTTAGCACAGATACGCAGTATTTT. This gives the protein CASSRERTVSTDTQYF.

The V gene is TRBV7-2, the J gene TRBJ2-7, with D unclear. Germline values: CDR1 SGHTA, CDR2 FQGNSA. CDR3 length: 11 amino acids. Trimming stripped 5 bases from V and 4 bases from J, with 6 bases between. This CDR3 reads CASSLKYEQYF. In DNA, the CDR3 is TGTGCCAGCAGCCTTAAATACGAGCAGTACTTC.

The rearrangement uses TRBV7-9 and TRBJ1-1; 8 bases match TRBD1. Trimming took 1 base from V and 0 from J; bases not matched to a gene: 4. The CDR3 has 16 amino acids. Germline lookup yields CDR1 SEHNR and CDR2 FQNEAQ (reference sequence). The CDR3 nucleotides are TGTGCCAGCAGCTTAGTACAGGGGGGTATGAACACTGAAGCTTTCTTT. Translating it yields CASSLVQGGMNTEAFF.

A single count supports this clone. The CDR3 DNA sequence: TGTGCCAGCGGACAGGAGGCGGCTGGAAACACCATATATTTT. Encoded protein: CASGQEAAGNTIYF. The chain combines TRBV6-5 with TRBJ1-3; 7 nucleotides align to TRBD1. V was pared by 8 bases and J by 2 bases, with 6 bases of the junction left unmatched. The CDR3 is 14 residues long. The V gene's germline CDR1 is MNHEY and CDR2 SVGAGI.

The V gene is TRBV7-2, the J gene TRBJ2-7, with 7 bases matching TRBD1. Germline CDR1 is SGHTA and CDR2 is FQGNSA. V was pared by 6 bases and J by 9 bases, with 11 bases of the junction left unmatched. This CDR3 has 13 amino acids. CDR3 amino acids: CASSPDREVGQYF. The DNA for the CDR3 is TGTGCCAGCAGTCCCGACAGGGAAGTGGGGCAGTACTTC.

This chain links TRBV7-9 with TRBJ1-6; the match to TRBD1 covers 10 bases. The germline V gene has CDR1 SEHNR and CDR2 FQNEAQ (reference sequence). This CDR3 comprises 15 residues. The J segment lost 5 bases and the V segment lost 7 bases, leaving 5 bases of the junction unmatched. The CDR3 bases are TGTGCCAGCACGCGACAGGGGGCCGATAATTCACCCCTCCACTTT. Protein product: CASTRQGADNSPLHF.

This clone was seen just once. The chain carries TRBV5-1 and TRBJ2-5, with D possibly TRBD1 on 6 matching bases. The V end lost 4 bases, the J end lost 2 bases, and 9 bases lay between the germline ends. Germline assignment: CDR1 SGHRS and CDR2 YFSETQ. The CDR3 runs to 13 residues. CDR3 protein: CASSGGHQETQYF. The CDR3 region has the DNA TGCGCCAGCAGCGGGGGACATCAAGAGACCCAGTACTTC.

The V call is TRBV5-1, the J call TRBJ1-3, with D possibly TRBD1 on 5 matching bases. Germline CDR1 SGHRS, CDR2 YFSETQ. The CDR3 consists of 15 residues. V was clipped by 1 base and J by 4 bases, with 12 bases between them. The CDR3 sequence is CASSLQGGEGNTIYF. The CDR3 nucleotides read TGCGCCAGCAGCTTGCAGGGAGGAGAAGGAAACACCATATATTTT.

The chain employs TRBV9 and TRBJ1-3, with a possible D match to TRBD1 (5 bases). In germline, CDR1 is SGDLS, CDR2 YYNGEE. The V gene lost 4 bases and the J gene lost 4 bases, with 9 bases spanning the gap. The CDR3 is 13 amino acids. The CDR3 sequence is CASSPAGGNTIYF. CDR3 nucleotides: TGTGCCAGCAGCCCGGCAGGGGGAAACACCATATATTTT.

This sequence joins TRBV7-9 and TRBJ2-7, with 7 bases identical to TRBD1. The CDR3 extends over 12 amino acids. Germline assignment: CDR1 SEHNR and CDR2 FQNEAQ (reference sequence). Trimming removed 11 bases from V and 3 bases from J; junction bases left unmatched: 7. This CDR3 is CAATGDLYEQYF. The CDR3 DNA is TGTGCCGCCACAGGGGACCTCTACGAGCAGTACTTC.

This rearrangement joins TRBV11-2 to TRBJ2-1; D is possibly TRBD1 (5 bases). V gave up 1 base and J gave up 4 bases, with 11 bases separating them. Germline-derived CDR1 and CDR2 are SGHAT and FQNNGV. The CDR3 spans 15 residues. The CDR3 spells CASSLAGANYNEQFF. Written as DNA, the CDR3 is TGTGCCAGCAGCTTAGCTGGGGCAAATTACAATGAGCAGTTCTTC. Filled out from reference TRBV11-2 and TRBJ2-1, the complete variable domain reads EAGVAQSPRYKIIEKRQSVAFWCNPISGHATLYWYQQILGQGPKLLIQFQNNGVVDDSQLPKDRFSAERLKGVDSTLKIQPAKLEDSAVYLCASSLAGANYNEQFFGPGTRLTVL.

The CDR3 region is CASSQVIGGIDEQYF. CDR3 bases: TGTGCCAGCAGCCAAGTAATCGGGGGGATCGACGAGCAGTACTTC. The chain joins TRBV3-1 (or the pseudogene TRBV3-2) to TRBJ2-7; 7 positions match TRBD2. The V gene's germline CDR1 is LGHDT and CDR2 YNNKEL (reference sequence). V trimming: 1 base; J trimming: 5 bases; junction bases outside the gene matches: 8. This CDR3 spans 15 amino acids.

The chain combines TRBV5-4 with TRBJ2-7; 9 bases are shared with TRBD1. Germline V CDR1 and CDR2: SGHNT, YYREEE (reference sequence). The V segment lost 2 bases and the J segment 3 bases; nucleotides outside the gene matches: 18. This CDR3 comprises 19 residues. The CDR3 reads CASSFLPGQGATTNYEQYF. The DNA for the CDR3 is TGTGCCAGCAGCTTCCTACCGGGACAGGGAGCCACAACCAACTACGAGCAGTACTTC.

CDR3 sequence (DNA): TGTGCCAGCAGCTTGGGTGGTGGGCGACCCTACGAGCAGTACTTC. It yields the protein CASSLGGGRPYEQYF. The chain links TRBV5-4 to TRBJ2-7; D remains ambiguous. The CDR3 has 15 amino acids. Looked up from germline, CDR1 is SGHNT and CDR2 is YYREEE (reference sequence). Trimming took off 0 bases at V and 2 bases at J, with 12 bases between the two ends.

The V gene is TRBV19, the J gene TRBJ2-7; 9 bases map to TRBD1. The V gene end was trimmed by 4 bases and the J gene end by 6 bases; junction bases not matched to a gene: 13. CDR1 is LNHDA, CDR2 SQIVND, per germline (reference sequence). This CDR3 spans 16 amino acids. The CDR3 DNA reads as TGTGCCAGTAGTACTGGACAGGGGCCATCCGTCGGCGAGCAGTACTTC. Amino acids: CASSTGQGPSVGEQYF.

V gene TRBV4-1 combines with J gene TRBJ2-3, with TRBD2 matching 7 bases. V was pared by 0 bases and J by 7 bases, with 10 bases of the junction left unmatched. Germline V gene lookup returns CDR1 MGHRA and CDR2 YSYEKL. This CDR3 is 16 amino acids long. CDR3 sequence: CASSQERASGLNTQYF. The CDR3 DNA sequence: TGCGCCAGCAGCCAAGAGCGGGCTAGCGGCCTGAATACGCAGTATTTT.

The chain couples TRBV9 to TRBJ1-1; D might be TRBD1 (6 bases). Trimming cost V 0 bases and J 5 bases, with 11 bases left between them. The germline V gene encodes CDR1 SGDLS and CDR2 YYNGEE. The CDR3 is 14 amino acids. The CDR3 loop reads CASSVAPGQTEAFF. The CDR3 DNA reads TGTGCCAGCAGCGTAGCTCCTGGACAGACTGAAGCTTTCTTT.

The gene calls are TRBV7-2 and TRBJ2-1, with D tentatively TRBD2 (7 bases). There are 15 residues in the CDR3. The V gene lost 1 base and the J gene lost 6 bases, with 13 bases spanning the gap. CDR1 is SGHTA and CDR2 is FQGNSA in the germline V gene. This chain's CDR3 is CASSLDRGEGNEQFF. CDR3 DNA sequence: TGTGCCAGCAGCTTAGATAGGGGGGAGGGCAATGAGCAGTTCTTC.

The chain employs TRBV14 and TRBJ1-2; D is undetermined. The CDR3 covers 19 residues. Per germline, CDR1 SGHDN and CDR2 FVKESK. Between the trimmed V and J ends, which lost 0 bases and 5 bases, there was a span of 25 bases. The CDR3 DNA reads as TGTGCCAGCAGCCAAGAAGTAGTGTGGGTGGCGGTACTAATATATGGCTACACCTTC. Protein: CASSQEVVWVAVLIYGYTF.

V gene TRBV27 combines with J gene TRBJ2-1; 8 nucleotides match TRBD2. The length of the CDR3 is 17 residues. CDR1 and CDR2 (germline): MNHEY, SMNVEV (reference sequence). The junction had 11 bases not matched to a gene; V was cut back by 0 bases and J by 7 bases. The CDR3 loop reads CASSLSMWTSTTNEQFF. Written as DNA, the CDR3 is TGTGCCAGCAGTTTATCGATGTGGACTAGCACCACGAATGAGCAGTTCTTC.

This clone was seen more than once but under ten times. This chain connects TRBV19 to TRBJ1-5; D is undetermined. The ends were cut back, 3 bases at V and 8 bases at J, with 11 bases in the middle. CDR1 and CDR2 from the germline V gene are LNHDA and SQIVND (reference sequence). There are 13 residues in the CDR3. CDR3 region: CASSIDGDKPQHF. CDR3 nucleotide sequence: TGTGCCAGTAGTATCGACGGAGATAAGCCCCAGCATTTT. Complete variable domain (other parts from reference TRBV19 and TRBJ1-5): DGGITQSPKYLFRKEGQNVTLSCEQNLNHDAMYWYRQDPGQGLRLIYYSQIVNDFQKGDIAEGYSVSREKKESFPLTVTSAQKNPTAFYLCASSIDGDKPQHFGDGTRLSIL.

The chain has TRBV5-1 and TRBJ2-7; 8 bases fit TRBD1. The CDR3 totals 16 residues. With V trimmed by 1 base and J by 2 bases, 8 bases remained unmatched. Germline V gene sequence: CDR1 SGHRS, CDR2 YFSETQ. CDR3 bases: TGCGCCAGCAGCTTGTCCGGGACAGGAGGTACCTACGAGCAGTACTTC. Its translation is CASSLSGTGGTYEQYF. The whole variable domain, remainder taken from reference TRBV5-1 and TRBJ2-7, is KAGVTQTPRYLIKTRGQQVTLSCSPISGHRSVSWYQQTPGQGLQFLFEYFSETQRNKGNFPGRFSGRQFSNSRSEMNVSTLELGDSALYLCASSLSGTGGTYEQYFGPGTRLTVT.

The chain links TRBV7-2 to TRBJ2-7, with D uncertain. Germline values: CDR1 SGHTA, CDR2 FQGNSA. The CDR3 length is 14 residues. The V and J ends lost 1 base and 2 bases respectively, with 9 bases between them. The CDR3 DNA follows: TGTGCCAGCAGCTTAGGAGGCGGTCCCTACGAGCAGTACTTC. Residues: CASSLGGGPYEQYF.